The source of this T cell receptor (beta chain) is a study of blood T cell repertoires in COVID-19. In the source study's methods: Estimation of nucleated cell counts relied on the amplification of reference gene primers. Using immunoSEQ multiplex PCR, the repertoire was profiled, and TCRdb retains in-frame clones only, with some absent. Clone size and the V and J calls come from that table; the DNA yielded D and trimming. Of more than 200,000 clones in the sample, about 85% are singletons; the top ten hold 4% to 4.5%. This CDR3 is 11 amino acids long. Trimming took off 3 bases at V and 7 bases at J, with 4 bases between the two ends.

Sequencing was carried out using peripheral blood. The sequence came from a man aged 60 to 69 with acute or convalescent COVID-19. This chain joins TRBV12-3 or TRBV12-4 and TRBJ2-1; no definite D call. The CDR3 DNA sequence: TGTGCCAGCAGTTTCACAAATGAGCAGTTCTTC. Its translation: CASSFTNEQFF.